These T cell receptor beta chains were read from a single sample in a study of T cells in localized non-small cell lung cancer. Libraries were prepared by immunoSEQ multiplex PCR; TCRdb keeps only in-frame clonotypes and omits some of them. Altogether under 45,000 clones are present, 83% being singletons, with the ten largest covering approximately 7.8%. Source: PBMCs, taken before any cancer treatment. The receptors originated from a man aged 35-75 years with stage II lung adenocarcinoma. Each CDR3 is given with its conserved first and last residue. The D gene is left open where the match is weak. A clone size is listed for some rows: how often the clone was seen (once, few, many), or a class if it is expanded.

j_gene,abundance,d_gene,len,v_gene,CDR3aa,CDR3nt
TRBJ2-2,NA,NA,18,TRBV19,CASSGWVRGLQNTGELFF,TGTGCCAGTAGTGGGTGGGTGAGGGGTCTCCAGAACACCGGGGAGCTGTTTTTT
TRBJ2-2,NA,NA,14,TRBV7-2,CASSLVTPGGELFF,TGTGCCAGCAGCTTAGTGACCCCCGGGGGGGAGCTGTTTTTT
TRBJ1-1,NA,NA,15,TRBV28,CASILQGGSNTEAFF,TGTGCCAGCATTCTCCAAGGGGGGTCGAACACTGAAGCTTTCTTT
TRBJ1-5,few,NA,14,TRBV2,CASSEAQSNQPQHF,TGTGCCAGCAGTGAAGCTCAGAGCAATCAGCCCCAGCATTTT
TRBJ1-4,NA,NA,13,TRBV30,CAWSVQHYEKLFF,TGTGCCTGGAGTGTACAACATTATGAAAAACTGTTTTTT
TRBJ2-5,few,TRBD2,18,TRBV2,CASRQRTSGRGVEETQYF,TGTGCCAGCAGGCAAAGGACTAGCGGGAGAGGTGTGGAAGAGACCCAGTACTTC
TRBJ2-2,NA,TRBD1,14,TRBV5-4,CASSSPGQAGELFF,TGTGCCAGCAGCTCTCCGGGACAGGCCGGGGAGCTGTTTTTT
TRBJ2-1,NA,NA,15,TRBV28,CASTNIDINNNEQFF,TGTGCCAGCACTAACATAGATATCAATAACAATGAGCAGTTCTTC
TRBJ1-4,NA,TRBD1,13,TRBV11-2,CASSRDRTEKLFF,TGTGCCAGCAGCCGGGACAGGACGGAAAAACTGTTTTTT
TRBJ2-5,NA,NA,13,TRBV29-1,CSVEEPNKETQYF,TGCAGCGTTGAAGAGCCGAACAAAGAGACCCAGTACTTC
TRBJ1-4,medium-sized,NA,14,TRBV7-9,CASSLASTNEKLFF,TGTGCCAGCAGCTTAGCCTCTACTAATGAAAAACTGTTTTTT
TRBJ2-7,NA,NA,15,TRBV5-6,CASSPKFPEPYEQYF,TGTGCCAGCAGCCCCAAGTTCCCGGAGCCCTACGAGCAGTACTTC
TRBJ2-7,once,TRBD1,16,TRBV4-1,CASSQRAQGSAYEQYF,TGCGCCAGCAGCCAAAGAGCACAGGGGTCAGCCTACGAGCAGTACTTC
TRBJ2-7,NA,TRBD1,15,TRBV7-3,CASSSGQGSSYEQYF,TGTGCCAGCAGCTCAGGACAGGGAAGCTCCTACGAGCAGTACTTC
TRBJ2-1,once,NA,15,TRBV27,CASSHTDASYNEQFF,TGTGCCAGCAGTCACACGGACGCCTCCTACAATGAGCAGTTCTTC
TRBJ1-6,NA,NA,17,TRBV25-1,CASSPREGGNYNSPLHF,TGTGCCAGCAGCCCCCGGGAGGGAGGGAACTATAATTCACCCCTCCACTTT
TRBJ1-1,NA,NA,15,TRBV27,CASSPGTGSRTEAFF,TGTGCCAGCAGTCCTGGGACGGGGTCGAGGACTGAAGCTTTCTTT
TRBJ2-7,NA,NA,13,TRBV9,CASSVGVGYEQYF,TGTGCCAGCAGCGTAGGCGTAGGCTACGAGCAGTACTTC
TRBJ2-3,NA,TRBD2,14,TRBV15,CATKIAGGSDTQYF,TGTGCCACCAAAATTGCGGGGGGGTCAGATACGCAGTATTTT
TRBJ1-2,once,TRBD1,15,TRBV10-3,CAISDWTGVDYGYTF,TGTGCCATCAGTGATTGGACAGGGGTGGACTATGGCTACACCTTC
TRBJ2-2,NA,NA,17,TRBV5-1,CASSPTLTGLIAGELFF,TGCGCCAGCAGTCCAACTCTGACAGGTCTTATTGCCGGGGAGCTGTTTTTT
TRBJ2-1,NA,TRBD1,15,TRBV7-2,CASSLLTGYNNEQFF,TGTGCCAGCAGCTTGTTGACAGGGTATAACAATGAGCAGTTCTTC
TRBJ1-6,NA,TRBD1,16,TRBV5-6,CASSSLGDRVDSPLHF,TGTGCCAGCAGCTCCCTGGGGGACAGGGTTGATTCACCCCTCCACTTT
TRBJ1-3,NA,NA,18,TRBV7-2,CASSLTLSQQISGNTIYF,TGTGCCAGCAGCTTAACCCTTAGCCAGCAGATCTCTGGAAACACCATATATTTT
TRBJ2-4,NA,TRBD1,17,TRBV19,CASSRSQGLRAKNIQYF,TGTGCCAGTAGTAGATCACAGGGGTTGAGAGCCAAAAACATTCAGTACTTC
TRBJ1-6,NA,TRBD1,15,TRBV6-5,CATASGGSGDSPLHF,TGTGCCACCGCTTCAGGGGGATCAGGGGATTCACCCCTCCACTTT
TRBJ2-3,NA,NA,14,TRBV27,CATQDGYRTDTQYF,TGTGCCACCCAGGACGGCTATCGCACAGATACGCAGTATTTT
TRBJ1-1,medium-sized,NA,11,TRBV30,CACQLYPEAFF,TGTGCCTGCCAGCTTTATCCTGAAGCTTTCTTT
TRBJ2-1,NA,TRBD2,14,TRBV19,CASSPGGSYNEQFF,TGTGCCAGTAGTCCGGGAGGCTCCTACAATGAGCAGTTCTTC
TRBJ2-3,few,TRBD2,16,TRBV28,CASSSHSGRSPDTQYF,TGTGCCAGCAGTTCACATAGCGGGAGGAGTCCAGATACGCAGTATTTT
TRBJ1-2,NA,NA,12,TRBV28,CASSLGGYGYTF,TGTGCCAGCAGTTTGGGCGGCTATGGCTACACCTTC
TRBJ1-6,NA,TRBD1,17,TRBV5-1,CASSRTGTGGSHSPLHF,TGCGCCAGCAGCAGAACCGGGACAGGGGGCTCTCATTCACCCCTCCACTTT
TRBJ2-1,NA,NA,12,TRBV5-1,CASSLLGNEQFF,TGCGCCAGCAGCTTACTGGGCAATGAGCAGTTCTTC
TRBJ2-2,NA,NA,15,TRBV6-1,CASSEGPSGTGELFF,TGTGCCAGCAGTGAAGGGCCTTCAGGCACCGGGGAGCTGTTTTTT
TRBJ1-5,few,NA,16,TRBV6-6,CASSWGTGLSNQPQHF,TGTGCCAGCAGTTGGGGTACGGGGTTGAGCAATCAGCCCCAGCATTTT
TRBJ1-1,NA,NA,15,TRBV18,CASSPLALLDTEAFF,TGTGCCAGCTCACCATTGGCTCTATTGGACACTGAAGCTTTCTTT
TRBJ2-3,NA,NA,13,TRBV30,CAWRGRSTDTQYF,TGTGCCTGGAGGGGCCGGAGCACAGATACGCAGTATTTT
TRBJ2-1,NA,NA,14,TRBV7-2,CASSYLARGNEQFF,TGTGCCAGCAGCTACCTAGCCCGCGGCAATGAGCAGTTCTTC
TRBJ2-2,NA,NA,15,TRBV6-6,CASSYLKMEAGELFF,TGTGCCAGCAGTTACCTAAAGATGGAGGCCGGGGAGCTGTTTTTT
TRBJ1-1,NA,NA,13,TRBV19,CASSILGNTEAFF,TGTGCCAGTAGTATTCTAGGGAACACTGAAGCTTTCTTT
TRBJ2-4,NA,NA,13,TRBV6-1,CASRLVLENIQYF,TGTGCCAGCAGACTTGTATTGGAAAACATTCAGTACTTC
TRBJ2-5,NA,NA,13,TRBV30,CAWSVRLRETQYF,TGTGCCTGGAGTGTAAGGCTAAGGGAGACCCAGTACTTC
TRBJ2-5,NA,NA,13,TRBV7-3,CASSRDNQETQYF,TGTGCCAGCAGCAGGGACAATCAAGAGACCCAGTACTTC
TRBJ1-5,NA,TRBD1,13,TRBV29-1,CSVGTGVSQPQHF,TGCAGCGTTGGGACAGGGGTTAGTCAGCCCCAGCATTTT
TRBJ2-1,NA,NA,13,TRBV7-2,CASSSVHKNEQFF,TGTGCCAGCAGCTCCGTTCATAAGAATGAGCAGTTCTTC
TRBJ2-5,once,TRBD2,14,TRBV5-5,CASSLASGGETQYF,TGTGCCAGCAGCTTGGCTAGCGGGGGTGAGACCCAGTACTTC
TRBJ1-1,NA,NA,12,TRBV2,CASSEGDTEAFF,TGTGCCAGCAGTGAAGGGGACACTGAAGCTTTCTTT
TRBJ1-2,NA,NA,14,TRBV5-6,CASSRGQNNYGYTF,TGTGCCAGCAGCCGAGGGCAGAATAACTATGGCTACACCTTC
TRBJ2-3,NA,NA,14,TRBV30,CAWSTGTYPDTQYF,TGTGCCTGGAGTACAGGGACTTACCCAGATACGCAGTATTTT